Included here is one T cell receptor beta chain sequence, with context. Its antigen is not identified. The record originates from a study of cytomegalovirus exposure and HLA in healthy donors. CDR1 and CDR2 (germline): SGHTA, FQGNSA. CDR3 length equals 12 residues. The V end was cut by 5 bases, the J end by 5 bases, with 10 bases between. Study-wide results and limits: It is likely that the observed cluster of highly shared sequence variants was a sequencing artifact.

PCR used 60 Vbeta primers and 13 Jbeta primers. Authors' analysis steps: It was a later analysis that counted tens of millions of unique TCR beta chains, of which roughly 11 million were shared. Profiling relied on immunoSEQ multiplex PCR, and the TCRdb table lists in-frame clones only, not all of them. Clone size and the V and J calls come from that table; the DNA yielded D and trimming. The repertoire consists of 90,000 to 110,000 clones, with approximately 79% occurring once and the leading ten covering 6.5% to 8.5%. The chain carries TRBV7-2 and TRBJ2-7; D is perhaps TRBD2 (5 bases). The clonotype was recovered from a man aged 25-40 years in good health and CMV-seropositive. The sequencing input was PBMCs. CDR3 protein: CASSGSVNEQYF. DNA of the CDR3: TGTGCCAGCAGCGGGAGTGTCAACGAGCAGTACTTC.